A single sample is the source of the 12 T cell receptor beta chains below, sequenced in a study of shared T cell receptors in the human thymus. Assay: immunoSEQ multiplex PCR; the TCRdb copy retains only in-frame clones and omits some. The sample gives under 450,000 clones, around 95% of which show up once; approximately 0.018% is in the top ten. Sequencing used thymocytes. Receptors were obtained from a human donor.

The gene calls are TRBV5-8 and TRBJ2-1; D not certain. The V gene's germline CDR1 is SGHTS and CDR2 YDEGEE. The CDR3 extends over 15 amino acids. With 0 bases removed from V and 2 bases from J, the gap between germline ends came to 9 bases. The CDR3 region is CASSLDRSPYNEQFF. In DNA, the CDR3 is TGTGCCAGCAGCTTGGATCGGAGCCCCTACAATGAGCAGTTCTTC.

The chain carries TRBV10-2 and TRBJ1-2; 7 nucleotides agree with TRBD1. The CDR3 loop spans 13 amino acids. The germline gives CDR1 WSHSY, CDR2 SAAADI. J was trimmed by 6 bases and V by 5 bases; bases with no gene match: 6. For the CDR3, the DNA is TGCGCCAGCAGTCTCCGACAGGGCAATGGCTACACCTTC. This codes for CASSLRQGNGYTF.

Written as DNA, the CDR3 is TGTGCCAGCAGTTACGTTAGAGGGAGGGCAGGCAATGAGCAGTTCTTC. Translating gives CASSYVRGRAGNEQFF. The chain couples TRBV6-5 to TRBJ2-1; 7 nucleotides match TRBD2. Germline V gene lookup returns CDR1 MNHEY and CDR2 SVGAGI. J gave up 6 bases and V 2 bases, and 10 bases lay outside the gene matches. The CDR3 is 16 residues long.

The table lists this clone with a count of one. The chain combines TRBV27 with TRBJ2-7; D possibly corresponds to TRBD2 (6 bases). The CDR3 totals 14 residues. CDR1 is MNHEY and CDR2 is SMNVEV in the germline V gene (reference sequence). The V end lost 6 bases, the J end lost 2 bases, and 14 bases lay between the germline ends. The CDR3: CASSFLARPYEQYF. CDR3 nucleotides: TGTGCCAGCAGCTTCCTAGCGCGGCCCTACGAGCAGTACTTC.

The chain couples TRBV28 to TRBJ1-1; TRBD1 might be the D (5 bases). The length of the CDR3 is 12 residues. The V gene lost 6 bases and the J gene lost 6 bases, with 11 bases spanning the gap. Germline V gives CDR1 MDHEN, CDR2 SYDVKM. CDR3 DNA sequence: TGTGCCAGCAGAAGGGCGGGGGCTGAAGCTTTCTTT. Amino acids: CASRRAGAEAFF. Full variable domain (outside the CDR3, taken from reference TRBV28 and TRBJ1-1): DVKVTQSSRYLVKRTGEKVFLECVQDMDHENMFWYRQDPGLGLRLIYFSYDVKMKEKGDIPEGYSVSREKKERFSLILESASTNQTSMYLCASRRAGAEAFFGQGTRLTVV.

V usage is TRBV25-1 and J usage is TRBJ2-7, with D perhaps TRBD1 (6 bases). CDR3 length equals 14 residues. Germline V CDR1 and CDR2: MGHDK, SYGVNS. The CDR3: CAVGDLDRHYEQYF. CDR3 sequence (DNA): TGTGCGGTGGGGGATTTAGACAGGCACTACGAGCAGTACTTC.

The chain recombines TRBV5-8 with TRBJ1-1; tentative D call: TRBD1 (5 bases). Germline assignment: CDR1 SGHTS and CDR2 YDEGEE. The ends were cut back, 0 bases at V and 0 bases at J, with 9 bases in the middle. The CDR3 contains 15 residues. CDR3 sequence (DNA): TGTGCCAGCAGCTTGGAAAGGGGAATGAACACTGAAGCTTTCTTT. Translating gives CASSLERGMNTEAFF. Full variable domain (outside the CDR3, taken from reference TRBV5-8 and TRBJ1-1): EAGVTQSPTHLIKTRGQQATLRCSPISGHTSVYWYQQALGLGLQFLLWYDEGEERNRGNFPPRFSGRQFPNYSSELNVNALELEDSALYLCASSLERGMNTEAFFGQGTRLTVV.

The chain recombines TRBV2 with TRBJ1-1; D gene ambiguous. The germline V gene encodes CDR1 SNHLY and CDR2 FYNNEI. The V end lost 10 bases, the J end lost 4 bases, and 22 bases lay between the germline ends. The CDR3 has 15 amino acids. CDR3 in amino acids: CATKERLWAATEAFF. For the CDR3, the DNA is TGTGCCACCAAGGAAAGACTTTGGGCGGCCACTGAAGCTTTCTTT.

V and J are TRBV6-5 and TRBJ1-1; 8 bases agree with TRBD1. V lost 3 bases, J lost 6 bases, and 9 bases stayed unmatched. CDR1 MNHEY and CDR2 SVGAGI come from the germline V gene. CDR3 length: 15 residues. DNA of the CDR3: TGTGCCAGCAGTTATCGATCAGGGGGCGGGTCTGAAGCTTTCTTT. Protein product: CASSYRSGGGSEAFF.

The chain carries TRBV10-2 and TRBJ2-5; 13 nucleotides line up with TRBD2. V trimming: 3 bases; J trimming: 4 bases; junction bases outside the gene matches: 2. CDR3 length equals 15 residues. Germline V lookup: CDR1 WSHSY, CDR2 SAAADI. CDR3 DNA sequence: TGCGCCAGCAGTGACGGACTAGCGGGAGTAGAGACCCAGTACTTC. This encodes CASSDGLAGVETQYF.

CDR3 sequence reads: CASSSGLAGIADTQYF. CDR3 nucleotides: TGTGCCAGCAGTTCCGGACTAGCGGGCATCGCAGATACGCAGTATTTT. The chain couples TRBV28 to TRBJ2-3; TRBD2 matches at 11 bases. The CDR3 spans 16 residues. V gave up 4 bases and J gave up 4 bases; unmatched junction bases: 7. Germline V gives CDR1 MDHEN, CDR2 SYDVKM.

The rearrangement uses TRBV28 and TRBJ1-4; 8 bases match TRBD1. Germline trimming cut 3 bases from V and 10 bases from J; bases unmatched to any gene: 7. CDR3 length: 14 residues. CDR1 is MDHEN, CDR2 SYDVKM, per germline. CDR3 amino acids: CASSFHGQGGKLFF. The CDR3 nucleotides are TGTGCCAGCAGTTTCCACGGACAGGGTGGAAAACTGTTTTTT.